A single sample is the source of the 27 T cell receptor beta chains below, sequenced in a study of T-cell memory formation after mild COVID-19. TCRdb itself ran the 5' RACE reads through MiXCR, one entry per CDR3 protein. The repertoire holds just over 400,000 distinct CDR3 sequences, about 22% seen once, with about an eighth in the top ten. The sample was PBMCs or a T cell subset sorted from them (not recorded which). The receptors originated from an adult woman who had mild COVID-19 (a few samples of this study predate the infection). Cell type and time point are not known.

The J gene is TRBJ2-2, the V gene TRBV20-1; TRBD2 is a possible D gene (5 bases). Trimming shortened V by 7 bases and J by 0 bases, and 15 bases separated the two germline ends. Germline-derived CDR1 and CDR2 are DFQATT and SNEGSKA (reference sequence). The length of the CDR3 is 15 residues. CDR3 sequence reads: CSVRGKTANTGELFF. In DNA form, the CDR3 reads TGCAGTGTCAGAGGGAAGACGGCGAACACCGGGGAGCTGTTTTTT.

The chain uses TRBV30 and TRBJ1-2; no firm D call. Germline V gene data show CDR1 as GTSNPN and CDR2 as SVGIG (reference sequence). V gave up 1 base and J gave up 5 bases, with 8 bases separating them. The CDR3 covers 12 residues. CDR3 sequence (DNA): TGTGCCTGGAGTGAGACTACATATGGCTACACCTTC. Translation: CAWSETTYGYTF.

The chain uses TRBV5-1 and TRBJ1-1; 10 positions match TRBD1. The CDR3 runs 14 residues. In germline, CDR1 is SGHRS, CDR2 YFSETQ. Trimming at V came to 6 bases and at J to 5 bases, leaving 7 bases not matched to a gene. The DNA for the CDR3 is TGCGCCAGCACAAGACAGGGGGCCAATACTGAAGCTTTCTTT. Its translation: CASTRQGANTEAFF.

This clonotype was picked up many times. The genes are TRBV7-9 and TRBJ2-7; D is unresolved. V lost 1 base and J lost 0, with 4 bases in between. This CDR3 comprises 13 residues. In germline, CDR1 is SEHNR, CDR2 FQNEAQ (reference sequence). CDR3 sequence reads: CASSLGFSYEQYF. In DNA, the CDR3 is TGTGCCAGCAGCTTAGGTTTCTCCTACGAGCAGTACTTC.

This sequence joins TRBV7-9 and TRBJ2-7; TRBD2 is a possible D gene (5 bases). Trimming took 11 bases from V and 6 from J, leaving 17 bases between them. CDR3 length equals 12 residues. CDR1 SEHNR and CDR2 FQNEAQ come from the germline V gene (reference sequence). CDR3: CALPGTTGEQYF. The CDR3 DNA follows: TGTGCCCTGCCGGGAACAACGGGCGAGCAGTACTTC.

DNA of the CDR3: TGTGCCAGCTCCCAGGGGACAGTTGGTTACGAGCAGTACTTC. It is translated as CASSQGTVGYEQYF. The chain combines TRBV18 with TRBJ2-7; 7 positions match TRBD1. The trim removed 6 bases at V and 4 bases at J, leaving 9 bases unmatched. Germline values: CDR1 KGHSH, CDR2 LQKENI. This CDR3 spans 14 amino acids.

This clonotype has just a few counts. V usage is TRBV12-3 or TRBV12-4 and J usage is TRBJ1-3; no reliable D call. This CDR3 spans 17 amino acids. V gave up 6 bases and J gave up 0 bases, with 18 bases separating them. CDR3 bases: TGTGCCAGCAGCCCTCGTTCGGGCAGGCGCTCTGGAAACACCATATATTTT. Its protein product is CASSPRSGRRSGNTIYF.

This clonotype was seen a few times. The V and J genes are TRBV7-6 and TRBJ1-4, with 10 bases identical to TRBD1. Trimming removed 4 bases from V and 8 bases from J; junction bases left unmatched: 4. The CDR3 has 14 amino acids. Germline V gene sequence: CDR1 SGHVS, CDR2 FNYEAQ. This CDR3 is CASSSGTGVEKLFF. CDR3 nucleotide sequence: TGTGCCAGCAGCTCCGGGACAGGGGTCGAAAAACTGTTTTTT.

This clonotype was picked up a small number of times. This sequence joins TRBV20-1 and TRBJ2-7; possible D gene TRBD2, 6 bases. V was trimmed by 1 base and J by 0 bases, leaving 13 bases between them. CDR1 is DFQATT, CDR2 SNEGSKA, per germline (reference sequence). CDR3 size: 15 residues. CDR3 in amino acids: CSARALAFSSYEQYF. DNA of the CDR3: TGCAGTGCTAGAGCCCTAGCGTTCAGCTCCTACGAGCAGTACTTC.

V is TRBV4-3 and J is TRBJ2-7; D not certain. This CDR3 has 13 amino acids. The germline V gene has CDR1 LGHNA and CDR2 YSLEER. Deletions cut 0 bases from V and 8 bases from J, with 11 bases between. The CDR3 bases are TGCGCCAGCAGCCAAGATAAGACGGGCCAGCAGTACTTC. Amino acid sequence: CASSQDKTGQQYF.

The V gene is TRBV24-1, the J gene TRBJ1-2, with D possibly being TRBD1 (5 bases). Germline lookup yields CDR1 KGHDR and CDR2 SFDVKD. This CDR3 has 13 amino acids. Trimming took off 4 bases at V and 4 bases at J, with 9 bases between the two ends. The DNA of the CDR3 is TGTGCCACCAGTGAAACAGGATTCTATGGCTACACCTTC. Encoded protein: CATSETGFYGYTF.

This clonotype was observed a few times. This rearrangement joins TRBV7-3 to TRBJ2-1; no definite D call. V lost 1 base and J lost 6, with 10 bases in between. Germline CDR1 reads SGHTA; CDR2 reads FQGTGA. The CDR3 consists of 14 residues. The CDR3 nucleotides are TGTGCCAGCAGCTTAAATCTAGGTAGCAATGAGCAGTTCTTC. Protein sequence: CASSLNLGSNEQFF.

This clonotype was picked up a small number of times. CDR3 bases: TGTGCCAGCAGCCTTCTATCGGGGTACGAGCAGTACTTC. It specifies CASSLLSGYEQYF. The chain employs TRBV7-2 and TRBJ2-7; tentative D call: TRBD2 (5 bases). The germline gives CDR1 SGHTA, CDR2 FQGNSA. The length of the CDR3 is 13 residues. V was pared by 5 bases and J by 4 bases, with 12 bases between.

The rearrangement joins TRBV6-5 to TRBJ1-1; 9 bases are a match to TRBD1. The CDR3 is 14 residues long. Germline V lookup: CDR1 MNHEY, CDR2 SVGAGI. The trim removed 6 bases at V and 8 bases at J, leaving 10 bases unmatched. The CDR3 bases are TGTGCCAGCAGGACCGGGACAGGGTATACCGAAGCTTTCTTT. The encoded protein is CASRTGTGYTEAFF.

V gene TRBV12-3 or TRBV12-4 combines with J gene TRBJ1-5, with a tentative D call TRBD1 (6 bases). The V end was cut by 6 bases, the J end by 2 bases, with 14 bases between. This CDR3 region has 15 residues. Here the CDR3 reads CASRTSDSRNQPQHF. The CDR3 DNA reads as TGTGCCAGCAGGACCTCGGACAGCCGCAATCAGCCCCAGCATTTT.

The V gene is TRBV15, the J gene TRBJ2-6, with TRBD2 as a possible D gene (6 bases). The CDR3 extends over 17 amino acids. Deletions cut 0 bases from V and 2 bases from J, with 11 bases between. Germline V gene lookup returns CDR1 LNHNV and CDR2 YYDKDF (reference sequence). The CDR3 region has the DNA TGTGCCACCAGCAGAGATCTTTGGGGGGCTGGGGCCAACGTCCTGACTTTC. Protein: CATSRDLWGAGANVLTF.

This chain connects TRBV15 to TRBJ1-1; tentatively, D is TRBD1 (5 bases). CDR3 length: 13 residues. V lost 4 bases and J 11 bases, leaving 17 bases between the germline ends. The V gene's germline CDR1 is LNHNV and CDR2 YYDKDF (reference sequence). CDR3 sequence: CATSTKGGAPAFF. The CDR3 DNA is TGTGCCACCAGCACCAAAGGAGGGGCTCCGGCTTTCTTT.

The chain is built from TRBV30 and TRBJ1-5; D uncertain. Trimming left V 1 base short and J 1 base short, with 11 bases between. The CDR3 has 15 residues. Germline V lookup: CDR1 GTSNPN, CDR2 SVGIG (reference sequence). DNA for the CDR3: TGTGCCTGGAGTGCAGTGGTCGGCAGCAATCAGCCCCAGCATTTT. Translating it yields CAWSAVVGSNQPQHF.

This clonotype has ten or more counts. The V call is TRBV7-2, the J call TRBJ1-5; D remains ambiguous. The CDR3 runs 14 residues. The germline V and J ends were trimmed by 5 bases and 4 bases, with 12 bases remaining between them. Germline lookup yields CDR1 SGHTA and CDR2 FQGNSA. The CDR3 spells CASSAGEANQPQHF. The CDR3 region has the DNA TGTGCCAGCAGCGCCGGGGAGGCAAATCAGCCCCAGCATTTT.

In this sample, this clonotype turned up a few times. This chain links TRBV10-3 with TRBJ1-4; tentatively, D is TRBD1 (6 bases). CDR1 and CDR2 from the germline V gene are ENHRY and SYGVKD. The CDR3 consists of 13 residues. Between the trimmed V and J ends, which lost 4 bases and 8 bases, there was a span of 11 bases. The CDR3 region is CAISGSGAEKLFF. The CDR3 coding sequence is TGTGCCATCAGTGGGTCAGGGGCCGAAAAACTGTTTTTT.

This clonotype was seen only once. V gene TRBV7-9 combines with J gene TRBJ1-2, with a tentative D call TRBD1 (5 bases). Germline V gives CDR1 SEHNR, CDR2 FQNEAQ (reference sequence). Trimming took off 4 bases at V and 6 bases at J, with 6 bases between the two ends. The length of the CDR3 is 11 residues. CDR3 protein: CASSWGDGYTF. The CDR3 DNA follows: TGTGCCAGCAGCTGGGGGGATGGCTACACCTTC.

This CDR3 is CASSPGPSYNEQFF. CDR3 DNA sequence: TGTGCCAGCAGCCCGGGACCATCCTACAATGAGCAGTTCTTC. The chain employs TRBV13 and TRBJ2-1; D may correspond to TRBD1 or TRBD2 (5 bases each). CDR1 PRHDT and CDR2 FYEKMQ come from the germline V gene (reference sequence). CDR3 length: 14 amino acids. V was trimmed by 5 bases and J by 1 base, leaving 9 bases between them.

The CDR3 coding sequence is TGTGCCAGCAGTCAGGGGCCCCGCACAGATACGCAGTATTTT. This encodes CASSQGPRTDTQYF. This chain uses TRBV12-3 or TRBV12-4 with TRBJ2-3, with D perhaps matching TRBD1 (6 bases). The CDR3 is 14 residues long. The ends were cut back, 5 bases at V and 1 base at J, with 10 bases in the middle.

This clonotype was seen a handful of times. This chain joins TRBV20-1 and TRBJ1-1; D is unresolved. The germline CDR1 and CDR2 sequences are DFQATT and SNEGSKA (reference sequence). The CDR3 is 14 residues long. Deletions cut 5 bases from V and 1 base from J, with 14 bases between. This chain's CDR3 is CSAGSHTKNTEAFF. CDR3 bases: TGCAGTGCTGGCAGCCATACAAAGAACACTGAAGCTTTCTTT.

The chain links TRBV7-9 to TRBJ2-7, with 8 bases that match TRBD1. Germline CDR1 and CDR2: SEHNR and FQNEAQ (reference sequence). CDR3 length: 19 residues. V shed 2 bases, J shed 0 bases, and the junction held 15 bases outside the gene matches. The CDR3 loop reads CASSLLSARTGQNSYEQYF. DNA for the CDR3: TGTGCCAGCAGCTTATTATCTGCAAGGACAGGGCAGAACTCCTACGAGCAGTACTTC. The full variable domain, completed using reference TRBV7-9 and TRBJ2-7, is DTGVSQNPRHKITKRGQNVTFRCDPISEHNRLYWYRQTLGQGPEFLTYFQNEAQLEKSRLLSDRFSAERPKGSFSTLEIQRTEQGDSAMYLCASSLLSARTGQNSYEQYFGPGTRLTVT.

This clonotype was seen repeatedly, ten times or more. This chain uses TRBV5-1 with TRBJ2-2; D not certain. With 8 bases removed from V and 0 bases from J, the gap between germline ends came to 14 bases. This CDR3 has 15 amino acids. Germline CDR1 SGHRS, CDR2 YFSETQ. This CDR3 is CARLLTTTNTGELFF. The CDR3 DNA reads TGCGCCAGGCTACTGACAACTACGAACACCGGGGAGCTGTTTTTT.

The chain has TRBV7-3 and TRBJ2-2, with a weak D call TRBD2 (6 bases). Deletions cut 8 bases from V and 5 bases from J, with 9 bases between. CDR1 is SGHTA, CDR2 FQGTGA, per germline. The CDR3 has 12 amino acids. Here the CDR3 DNA reads TGTGCCAGCGGGGGGAGGACCGGGGAGCTGTTTTTT. Translated: CASGGRTGELFF. Variable domain in full (rest from reference TRBV7-3 and TRBJ2-2): GAGVSQTPSNKVTEKGKYVELRCDPISGHTALYWYRQSLGQGPEFLIYFQGTGAADDSGLPNDRFFAVRPEGSVSTLKIQRTERGDSAVYLCASGGRTGELFFGEGSRLTVL.